This T cell receptor (beta chain) was obtained from a study of human T cells and chemical hapten exposure. For the study at large: Throughout a study of about 6 months, patients underwent weekly scalp administration of diphenylcyclopropenone doses.

Time point here: patch test 3, about 24 weeks after DPC sensitization. Indicated treatment: therapeutic diphenylcyclopropenone sensitization with weekly scalp DPC. From germline, CDR1 is LGHDT and CDR2 YNNKEL (reference sequence). The V gene end was trimmed by 1 base and the J gene end by 5 bases; junction bases not matched to a gene: 3. This CDR3 region has 15 residues. One entry per CDR3 protein, called by TCRdb with MiXCR from the RACE reads. The table shows about 90,000 distinct CDR3 sequences, with roughly a tenth occurring only once. This TCR was sampled from a woman younger than 45 with alopecia areata. Some clones in this sample may be carry-over from other donors' samples. The V gene is TRBV3-1, the J gene TRBJ2-2; 8 bases are a match to TRBD2. The sample consisted of whole blood, taken in connection with sensitization to the hapten diphenylcyclopropenone (DPC). DNA for the CDR3: TGTGCCAGCAGCCAAGCTGGACTAGCTACCGGGGAGCTGTTTTTT. Translated, it gives CASSQAGLATGELFF.